The entry that follows covers one TCR beta chain sequence. This sample was taken from a study of blood T cell repertoires in COVID-19. Sequenced by immunoSEQ multiplex PCR; TCRdb stores in-frame clones only, minus some. Of about 160,000 clones in the sample, around 86% were seen once. The sample consisted of peripheral blood. This clonotype originated in a man between 65 and 85 years old who had recovered from COVID-19.

The CDR3 region is CASSFGQGASTEAFF. The CDR3 DNA is TGTGCCAGCAGTTTCGGACAGGGGGCATCCACTGAAGCTTTCTTT. The chain uses TRBV14 and TRBJ1-1, with 11 bases lining up with TRBD1. Per the germline V gene, CDR1 is SGHDN and CDR2 is FVKESK. Losses at the gene ends were 6 bases for V and 4 bases for J; bases not matched to a gene: 7. There are 15 residues in the CDR3. Filled out from reference TRBV14 and TRBJ1-1, the complete variable domain reads EAGVTQFPSHSVIEKGQTVTLRCDPISGHDNLYWYRRVMGKEIKFLLHFVKESKQDESGMPNNRFLAERTGGTYSTLKVQPAELEDSGVYFCASSFGQGASTEAFFGQGTRLTVV.